These 6 T cell receptor beta chains came from one sample sequenced in a study of response to subunit inactivated influenza vaccine. A single record per CDR3 protein comes from TCRdb applying MiXCR to the RT-PCR reads. The sample carries fewer than 650,000 distinct CDR3 sequences, around 13% recorded once. Sample: PBMCs from blood, taken roughly 6 weeks after vaccination. All receptors come from a man aged 50 to 59 who received an inactivated influenza vaccine.

In its sample, this clonotype was seen a few times. The chain employs TRBV6-5 and TRBJ1-1; D gene uncertain. V was clipped by 2 bases and J by 0 bases, with 16 bases between them. The CDR3 contains 17 residues. Germline CDR1 is MNHEY and CDR2 is SVGAGI. CDR3 sequence reads: CASSYGGLRRMNTEAFF. The CDR3 bases are TGTGCCAGCAGTTACGGCGGCTTGCGGCGCATGAACACTGAAGCTTTCTTT.

V and J are TRBV12-3 or TRBV12-4 and TRBJ2-7, with a possible D match to TRBD2 (6 bases). The CDR3 is made up of 15 amino acids. Trimming pared 5 bases from V and 2 bases from J, leaving 16 bases between. CDR3 loop: CASSKGLTETYEQYF. As DNA, the CDR3 is TGTGCCAGCAGTAAGGGACTCACCGAAACCTACGAGCAGTACTTC.

This clonotype was detected a few times. The rearrangement uses TRBV5-6 and TRBJ1-2; D might be TRBD1 (5 bases). Germline V gene data show CDR1 as SGHDT and CDR2 as YYEEEE. The CDR3 runs to 14 residues. The V end was cut by 3 bases, the J end by 4 bases, with 13 bases between. The CDR3 reads CASSSRGRGYGYTF. In DNA form, the CDR3 reads TGTGCCAGCAGCTCCCGAGGTAGGGGCTATGGCTACACCTTC.

V is TRBV7-6 and J is TRBJ1-5; weak D call: TRBD1 (5 bases). V was shortened by 6 bases and J by 4 bases, with 16 bases between the two germline ends. The CDR3 length is 15 residues. CDR1 is SGHVS, CDR2 FNYEAQ, per germline. The CDR3 is CASSPAGSVNQPQHF. As DNA, the CDR3 is TGTGCCAGCAGTCCTGCAGGGTCTGTAAATCAGCCCCAGCATTTT.

The gene calls are TRBV12-3 or TRBV12-4 and TRBJ2-3; 9 bases line up with TRBD2. The CDR3 extends over 16 amino acids. Losses at the gene ends were 1 base for V and 5 bases for J; bases not matched to a gene: 7. CDR3 in amino acids: CASSLGGSGGRDTQYF. The CDR3 bases are TGTGCCAGCAGTTTAGGTGGTAGCGGGGGAAGAGATACGCAGTATTTT.

The chain recombines TRBV10-3 with TRBJ2-5, with 7 bases fitting TRBD1. The CDR3 contains 13 residues. The V segment lost 6 bases and the J segment 3 bases; nucleotides outside the gene matches: 4. Germline V gives CDR1 ENHRY, CDR2 SYGVKD. CDR3 loop: CAIRNQGEETQYF. CDR3 bases: TGTGCCATCAGAAATCAGGGGGAAGAGACCCAGTACTTC.